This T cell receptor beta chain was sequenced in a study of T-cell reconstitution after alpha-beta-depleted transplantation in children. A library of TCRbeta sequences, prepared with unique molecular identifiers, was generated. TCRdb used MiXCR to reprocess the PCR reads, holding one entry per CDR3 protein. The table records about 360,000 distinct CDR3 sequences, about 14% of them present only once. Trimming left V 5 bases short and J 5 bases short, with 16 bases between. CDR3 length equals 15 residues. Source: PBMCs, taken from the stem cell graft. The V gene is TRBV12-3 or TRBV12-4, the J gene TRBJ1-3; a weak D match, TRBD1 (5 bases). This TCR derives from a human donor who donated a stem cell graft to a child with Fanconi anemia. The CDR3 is CASSPPGQRRNTIYF. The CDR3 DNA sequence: TGTGCCAGCAGTCCCCCCGGACAAAGAAGAAACACCATATATTTT.